These 14 T cell receptor beta chains originate from one sample sequenced in a study of follicular helper T cells after annual influenza vaccination. TCRdb keeps only in-frame clones here, not all; method: immunoSEQ multiplex PCR. Found here are approximately 6,900 clones, roughly 80% of them singletons; the top ten hold around 0.54%. Stated time point: 2015-2016 season, 7 days after influenza vaccination. The material sequenced was CXCR5- memory CD4+ T cells sorted from blood, taken 7 days after influenza vaccination. The receptors derive from an adult who received the influenza vaccine.

This chain connects TRBV5-5 to TRBJ2-3; D may be TRBD1 or TRBD2 (5 bases each). In germline, CDR1 is SGHKS, CDR2 YYEKEE (reference sequence). V lost 3 bases to trimming and J lost 5 bases, with 19 bases between them. This CDR3 is built from 16 residues. The CDR3 is CASSSGTTGGGDTQYF. The CDR3 coding sequence is TGTGCCAGCAGCTCCGGTACTACAGGAGGAGGAGATACGCAGTATTTT.

This chain joins TRBV7-5 and TRBJ2-7; the tabulated D call, TRBD2, remains unverified against the DNA. TRBV7-5 is labeled a pseudogene. The CDR3 totals 14 residues. In DNA form, the CDR3 reads TGTGTCAGAAGCCCCCCCCTAATCTCTTACGAGCAGTACTTC. Its protein is CVRSPPLISYEQYF.

In its sample, this clone was seen a few times. The V and J genes are TRBV7-2 and TRBJ1-2; TRBD1 might be the D (6 bases). The CDR3 totals 14 residues. Germline values: CDR1 SGHTA, CDR2 FQGNSA. Trimming left V 3 bases short and J 5 bases short, with 13 bases between. CDR3 coding DNA: TGTGCCAGCAGCTTTCGGTACAGGGATTATGGCTACACCTTC. Translated, it gives CASSFRYRDYGYTF.

This clone has a single count. This chain uses TRBV6-1 with TRBJ1-6; D possibly corresponds to TRBD1 (6 bases). The V and J ends lost 6 bases and 9 bases respectively, with 15 bases between them. The CDR3 extends over 14 amino acids. Per the germline V gene, CDR1 is MNHNS and CDR2 is SASEGT. Here the CDR3 reads CASRPQGFGSPLHF. CDR3 nucleotide sequence: TGTGCCAGCAGACCACAGGGCTTCGGTTCACCCCTCCACTTT.

The gene calls are TRBV9 and TRBJ2-5, with 10 positions matching TRBD2. TRBJ2-7 explains the end of the DNA better; the J call may be wrong. From germline, CDR1 is SGDLS and CDR2 YYNGEE. This CDR3 is 15 amino acids long. CDR3 amino acids: CASSQTSGSEGEQYF. The CDR3 nucleotides are TGTGCCAGCAGCCAGACTAGCGGGTCCGAGGGCGAGCAGTACTTC.

The rearrangement links TRBV5-1 to TRBJ2-1, with a possible D match to TRBD2 (5 bases). Germline CDR1 SGHRS, CDR2 YFSETQ. V was cut by 3 bases and J by 4 bases, with 14 bases left in between. This CDR3 spans 15 amino acids. The CDR3 DNA is TGCGCCAGCAGCTCCGCCGGGGAAGGATACAATGAGCAGTTCTTC. Amino acids: CASSSAGEGYNEQFF.

The rearrangement joins TRBV25-1 to TRBJ2-7; the D is unclear. V was cut by 1 base and J by 4 bases, with 20 bases left in between. The germline gives CDR1 MGHDK, CDR2 SYGVNS. The CDR3 is made up of 17 amino acids. The CDR3, as DNA: TGTGCCAGCAGTGAATCCGGCAGGCCGAACAGACTTTACGAGCAGTACTTC. It codes for CASSESGRPNRLYEQYF.

This chain uses TRBV4-2 with TRBJ1-4; no reliable D call. This CDR3 contains 15 residues. The germline CDR1 and CDR2 sequences are LGHNA and YNFKEQ. Trimming pared 0 bases from V and 3 bases from J, leaving 8 bases between. For the CDR3, the DNA is TGTGCCAGCAGCCAAGATCGGGAAGCTAATGAAAAACTGTTTTTT. This sequence encodes CASSQDREANEKLFF.

This sequence joins TRBV10-3 and TRBJ2-3, with 8 bases aligning to TRBD1. Germline V lookup: CDR1 ENHRY, CDR2 SYGVKD. V was pared by 7 bases and J by 1 base, with 4 bases of the junction left unmatched. CDR3 size: 14 residues. The DNA of the CDR3 is TGTGCCATCAATCAGGGGGCCGGCACAGATACGCAGTATTTT. Translated, it gives CAINQGAGTDTQYF.

The V gene is TRBV7-2, the J gene TRBJ2-2; 13 bases match TRBD2. Germline V gives CDR1 SGHTA, CDR2 FQGNSA. The CDR3 runs 19 residues. Germline trimming cut 1 base from V and 5 bases from J; bases unmatched to any gene: 10. In DNA, the CDR3 is TGTGCCAGCAGCTTAGGCCCACTAGCGGGGGGGCGGCGGACCGGGGAGCTGTTTTTT. Encoded protein: CASSLGPLAGGRRTGELFF. The variable domain in full, completed from reference TRBV7-2 and TRBJ2-2, reads GAGVSQSPSNKVTEKGKDVELRCDPISGHTALYWYRQSLGQGLEFLIYFQGNSAPDKSGLPSDRFSAERTGGSVSTLTIQRTQQEDSAVYLCASSLGPLAGGRRTGELFFGEGSRLTVL.

The rearrangement joins TRBV7-9 to TRBJ1-1; D gene unclear. V was pared by 5 bases and J by 11 bases, with 9 bases between. Germline CDR1 SEHNR, CDR2 FQNEAQ (reference sequence). CDR3 length: 10 residues. CDR3: CASSTERAFF. The CDR3 DNA reads as TGTGCCAGCAGCACGGAGCGGGCTTTCTTT.

The chain is built from TRBV11-1 and TRBJ2-7, with D perhaps given as TRBD1 or TRBD2 (5 bases each). Germline V gene lookup returns CDR1 SGHAT and CDR2 FQDESV (reference sequence). With 4 bases removed from V and 2 bases from J, the gap between germline ends came to 12 bases. CDR3 length: 14 residues. This CDR3 reads CASSSTRGPYEQYF. The CDR3 bases are TGTGCCAGCAGCTCGACTCGGGGCCCCTACGAGCAGTACTTC.

V is TRBV19 and J is TRBJ2-5; weak D call: TRBD1 (6 bases). CDR1 and CDR2 (germline): LNHDA, SQIVND (reference sequence). The V and J ends lost 4 bases and 2 bases respectively, with 11 bases between them. The length of the CDR3 is 14 residues. The CDR3, as DNA: TGTGCCAGTAGTACCGGACAGTCGCAAGAGACCCAGTACTTC. This translates into CASSTGQSQETQYF.

This rearrangement joins TRBV13 to TRBJ1-1; TRBD1 matches 7 bases. Germline lookup yields CDR1 PRHDT and CDR2 FYEKMQ (reference sequence). CDR3 size: 14 residues. Germline trimming cut 5 bases from V and 1 base from J; bases unmatched to any gene: 4. Written as DNA, the CDR3 is TGTGCCAGCAGCCACAGGACAGGGAACACTGAAGCTTTCTTT. It is translated as CASSHRTGNTEAFF.